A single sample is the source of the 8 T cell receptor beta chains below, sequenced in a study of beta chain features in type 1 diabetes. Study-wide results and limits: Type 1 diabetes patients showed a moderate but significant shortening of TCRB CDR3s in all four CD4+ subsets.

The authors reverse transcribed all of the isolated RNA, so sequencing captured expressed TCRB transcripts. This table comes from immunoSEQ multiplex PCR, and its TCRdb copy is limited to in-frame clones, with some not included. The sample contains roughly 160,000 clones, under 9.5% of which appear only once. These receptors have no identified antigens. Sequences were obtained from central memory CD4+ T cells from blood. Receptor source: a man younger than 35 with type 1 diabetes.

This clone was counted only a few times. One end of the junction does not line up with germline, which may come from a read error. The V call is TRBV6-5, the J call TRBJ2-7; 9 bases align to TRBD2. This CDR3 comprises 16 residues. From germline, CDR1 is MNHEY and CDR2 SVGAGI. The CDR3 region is CASSNSLAGLPYEQYF. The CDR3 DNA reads TGTGCCAGCAGTAACTCTCTAGCGGGGCTACCCTACGAGCAGTACTTC.

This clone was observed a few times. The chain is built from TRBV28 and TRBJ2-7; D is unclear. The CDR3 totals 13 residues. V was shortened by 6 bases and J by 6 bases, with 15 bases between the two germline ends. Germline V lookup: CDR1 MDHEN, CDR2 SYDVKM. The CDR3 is CASRMTETGEQYF. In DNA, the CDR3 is TGTGCCAGCAGAATGACGGAGACTGGCGAGCAGTACTTC.

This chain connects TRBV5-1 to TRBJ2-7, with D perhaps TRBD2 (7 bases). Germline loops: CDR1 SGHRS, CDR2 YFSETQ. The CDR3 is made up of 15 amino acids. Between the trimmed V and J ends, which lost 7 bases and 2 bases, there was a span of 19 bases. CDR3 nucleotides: TGCGCCAGCGCGTCCACGGGGGGCCCCCCCTACGAGCAGTACTTC. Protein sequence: CASASTGGPPYEQYF.

The chain's CDR3 is CASSGHTGNGYTF. In nucleotides, the CDR3 is TGTGCCAGCAGTGGGCACACAGGGAACGGCTACACCTTC. This chain uses TRBV6-1 with TRBJ1-2; a possible D gene is TRBD1 (6 bases). CDR1 is MNHNS and CDR2 is SASEGT in the germline V gene. Trimming took off 4 bases at V and 8 bases at J, with 14 bases between the two ends. The CDR3 length is 13 residues.

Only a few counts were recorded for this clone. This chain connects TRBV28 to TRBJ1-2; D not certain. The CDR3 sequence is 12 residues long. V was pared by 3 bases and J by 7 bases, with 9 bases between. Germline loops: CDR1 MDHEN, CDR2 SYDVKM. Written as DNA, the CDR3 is TGTGCCAGCAGTTTCGGCGGGGTTGGCTACACCTTC. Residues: CASSFGGVGYTF.

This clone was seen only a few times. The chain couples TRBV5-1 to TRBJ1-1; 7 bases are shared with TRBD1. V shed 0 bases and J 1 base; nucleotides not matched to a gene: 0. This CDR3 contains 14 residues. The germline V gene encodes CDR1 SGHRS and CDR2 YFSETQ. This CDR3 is CASSLAGGNTEAFF. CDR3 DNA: TGCGCCAGCAGCTTGGCAGGGGGGAACACTGAAGCTTTCTTT.

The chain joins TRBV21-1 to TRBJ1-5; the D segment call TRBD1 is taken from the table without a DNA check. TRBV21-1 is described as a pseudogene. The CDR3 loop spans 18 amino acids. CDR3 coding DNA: TGTGCCAGCAGCAAAGGTGGGTCGACAGTCCTTAGCAATCAGCCCCAGCATTTT. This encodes CASSKGGSTVLSNQPQHF.

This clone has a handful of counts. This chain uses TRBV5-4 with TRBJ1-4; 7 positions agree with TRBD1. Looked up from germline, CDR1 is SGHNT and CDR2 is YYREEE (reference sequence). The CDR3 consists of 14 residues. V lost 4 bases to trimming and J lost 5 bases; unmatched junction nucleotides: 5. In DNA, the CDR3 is TGTGCCAGCAGCCGACAGGGAAGGAATGAAAAACTGTTTTTT. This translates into CASSRQGRNEKLFF.